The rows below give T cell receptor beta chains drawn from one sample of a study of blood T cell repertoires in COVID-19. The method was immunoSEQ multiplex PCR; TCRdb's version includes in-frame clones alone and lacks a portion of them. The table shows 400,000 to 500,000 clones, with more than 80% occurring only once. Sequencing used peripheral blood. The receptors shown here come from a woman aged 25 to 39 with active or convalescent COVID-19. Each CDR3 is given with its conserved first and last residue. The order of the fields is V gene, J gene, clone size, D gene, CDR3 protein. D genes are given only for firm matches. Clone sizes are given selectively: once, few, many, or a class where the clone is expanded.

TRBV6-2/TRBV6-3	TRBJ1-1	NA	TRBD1	CASSYSVRGTEAFF
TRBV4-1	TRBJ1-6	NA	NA	CASSQGFGNSPLHF
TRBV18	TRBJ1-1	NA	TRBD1	CASSEGQAMNTEAFF
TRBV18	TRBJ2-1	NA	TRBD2	CASSAMGLAGAKNEQFF
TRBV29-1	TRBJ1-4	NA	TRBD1	CSVATGTNEKLFF
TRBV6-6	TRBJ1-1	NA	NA	CASSLGATEAFF
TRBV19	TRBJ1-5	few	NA	CASSVTGPNQPQHF
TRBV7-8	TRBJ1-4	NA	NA	CASSPDSLHEKLFF
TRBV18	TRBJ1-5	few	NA	CASSPSEGWGNQPQHF
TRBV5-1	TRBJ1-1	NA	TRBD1	CASSTGEMNTEAFF
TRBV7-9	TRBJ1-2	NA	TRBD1	CASSESNRGDTDGYTF
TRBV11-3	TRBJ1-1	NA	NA	CASSLGQNTEAFF
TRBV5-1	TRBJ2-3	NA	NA	CASSSGDFSDDTDTQYF
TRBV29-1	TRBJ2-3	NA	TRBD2	CSLNSGLAGDTQYF
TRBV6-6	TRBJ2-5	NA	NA	CASSYSVFAVKETQYF
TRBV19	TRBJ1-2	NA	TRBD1	CASSILQGPYGYTF
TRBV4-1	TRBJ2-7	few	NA	CASSQVDFLPGETYEQYF
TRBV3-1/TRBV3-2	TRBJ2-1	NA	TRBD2	CASSRGLESYNEQFF
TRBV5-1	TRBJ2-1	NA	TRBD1	CASSSPQVPDRGPYNEQFF
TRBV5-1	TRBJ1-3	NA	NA	CASSLNLAGHSGNTIYF
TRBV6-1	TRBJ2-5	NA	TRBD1	CASSDVLGQGKETQYF
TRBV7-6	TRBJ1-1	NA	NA	CASRWGGLNTEAFF
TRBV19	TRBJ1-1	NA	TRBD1	CASSLRDRGEAFF
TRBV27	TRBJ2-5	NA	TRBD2	CASRGLAGSQETQYF
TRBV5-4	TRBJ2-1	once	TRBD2	CASSPPGLAGDEQFF
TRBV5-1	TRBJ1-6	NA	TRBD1	CASRPAGQGVPPLHF
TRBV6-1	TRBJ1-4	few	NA	CASSEAPSSGFNEKLFF
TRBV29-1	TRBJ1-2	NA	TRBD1	CSASGTGSLVGYGYTF
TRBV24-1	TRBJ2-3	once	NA	CATSEPGSDTQYF
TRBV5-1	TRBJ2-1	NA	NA	CASSLVSGYNEQFF
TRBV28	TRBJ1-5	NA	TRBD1	CASSFQDRKNQPQHF